One and the same sample provided the 29 T cell receptor beta chains below, sequenced in a study of regulatory and conventional T cells in RAG deficiency. Genomic DNA came from blood conventional CD4+ T cells gated CD25-low CD127-high. The repertoire was sequenced with immunoSEQ multiplex PCR; TCRdb's copy has only in-frame clones and lacks some. The sample contains 20,000 to 25,000 clones, almost 96% of which appear only once. These data are also associated with another study on regulatory T cells. Turning to that study: Primers: 52 TRBV forward and 13 TRBJ reverse.

The sequenced sample consisted of CD25- CD4+ T cells sorted from blood. These receptor sequences come from a human donor in good health.

This CDR3 is CASSVSGRNTEAFF. The DNA of the CDR3 is TGTGCCAGCAGCGTTAGCGGCAGGAACACTGAAGCTTTCTTT. V gene TRBV9 combines with J gene TRBJ1-1; D is unclear. The germline gives CDR1 SGDLS, CDR2 YYNGEE. This CDR3 is built from 14 residues. V was clipped by 2 bases and J by 1 base, with 9 bases between them. Together with reference TRBV9 and TRBJ1-1, the CDR3 gives the full variable domain: DSGVTQTPKHLITATGQRVTLRCSPRSGDLSVYWYQQSLDQGLQFLIQYYNGEERAKGNILERFSAQQFPDLHSELNLSSLELGDSALYFCASSVSGRNTEAFFGQGTRLTVV.

The genes are TRBV18 and TRBJ2-3; TRBD2 matches 9 bases. V gave up 0 bases and J gave up 5 bases; unmatched junction bases: 6. This CDR3 contains 16 residues. Germline V gene lookup returns CDR1 KGHSH and CDR2 LQKENI. CDR3: CASSPPSGGMGDTQYF. The CDR3 nucleotides are TGTGCCAGCTCACCACCAAGCGGGGGGATGGGAGATACGCAGTATTTT.

V is TRBV10-3 and J is TRBJ2-1, with TRBD2 identical over 8 bases. The CDR3 spans 14 residues. J lost 0 bases, V lost 7 bases, and 2 bases had no gene match. Per the germline V gene, CDR1 is ENHRY and CDR2 is SYGVKD. The CDR3 protein is CAINGGVSYNEQFF. As DNA, the CDR3 is TGTGCCATCAACGGGGGGGTCTCCTACAATGAGCAGTTCTTC.

The rearrangement links TRBV19 to TRBJ2-7; TRBD2 agrees at 7 bases. Germline values: CDR1 LNHDA, CDR2 SQIVND (reference sequence). The CDR3 has 16 amino acids. V lost 4 bases to trimming and J lost 3 bases; unmatched junction nucleotides: 12. In DNA form, the CDR3 reads TGTGCCAGTAGTAATTGGGGGGGGTCGTACTACTACGAGCAGTACTTC. Translation: CASSNWGGSYYYEQYF.

The V gene is TRBV5-1, the J gene TRBJ1-5; 9 positions match TRBD1. Germline CDR1 is SGHRS and CDR2 is YFSETQ. The CDR3 has 15 amino acids. V was clipped by 0 bases and J by 4 bases; unmatched bases: 2. The CDR3 DNA is TGCGCCAGCAGCTTGGAGGGGACAGGGAATCAGCCCCAGCATTTT. Protein sequence: CASSLEGTGNQPQHF.

The chain employs TRBV5-1 and TRBJ2-2, with 9 bases that match TRBD2. This CDR3 has 17 amino acids. The J segment lost 4 bases and the V segment lost 4 bases, leaving 11 bases of the junction unmatched. Germline lookup yields CDR1 SGHRS and CDR2 YFSETQ. The CDR3 nucleotides read TGCGCCAGCAGCCCGGGGGGACTAGCCCCGGGCACCGGGGAGCTGTTTTTT. It codes for CASSPGGLAPGTGELFF.

This clone was recorded only once. The sample contains more than one DNA sequence encoding this CDR3. This chain connects TRBV5-1 to TRBJ1-6; the D is unclear. V lost 1 base and J 7 bases, leaving 15 bases between the germline ends. The CDR3 extends over 16 amino acids. Looked up from germline, CDR1 is SGHRS and CDR2 is YFSETQ. The chain's CDR3 is CASSLRYRESNSPLHF. Written as DNA, the CDR3 is TGCGCCAGCAGCTTGAGGTATAGGGAGTCGAATTCACCCCTCCACTTT.

This clone was observed a handful of times. The rearrangement joins TRBV6-6 to TRBJ1-3, with D unresolved. Per the germline V gene, CDR1 is MNHNY and CDR2 is SVGAGI (reference sequence). The CDR3 length is 14 residues. Trimming took off 0 bases at V and 8 bases at J, with 11 bases between the two ends. This chain's CDR3 is CASSYSVGRDTIYF. CDR3 DNA sequence: TGTGCCAGCAGTTACTCGGTAGGGAGGGACACCATATATTTT.

The chain joins TRBV30 to TRBJ1-1; 8 bases match TRBD1. CDR1 is GTSNPN, CDR2 SVGIG, per germline (reference sequence). The CDR3 runs 14 residues. The J segment lost 11 bases and the V segment lost 5 bases, leaving 16 bases of the junction unmatched. This CDR3 reads CAWDRGAFDLKAFF. For the CDR3, the DNA is TGTGCCTGGGACAGGGGTGCCTTCGATTTGAAGGCTTTCTTT. The variable domain in full, with the rest retrieved from reference TRBV30 and TRBJ1-1, is SQTIHQWPATLVQPVGSPLSLECTVEGTSNPNLYWYRQAAGRGLQLLFYSVGIGQISSEVPQNLSASRPQDRQFILSSKKLLLSDSGFYLCAWDRGAFDLKAFFGQGTRLTVV.

The chain carries TRBV19 and TRBJ2-3; a possible D gene is TRBD1 (5 bases). The CDR3 consists of 13 residues. V lost 1 base to trimming and J lost 5 bases, with 7 bases between them. Germline-derived CDR1 and CDR2 are LNHDA and SQIVND (reference sequence). CDR3 in amino acids: CASSIARGDTQYF. The CDR3 DNA reads TGTGCCAGTAGTATAGCAAGGGGAGATACGCAGTATTTT.

There are a few counts of this clone. The chain combines TRBV10-3 with TRBJ1-1; no firm D call. V was clipped by 5 bases and J by 2 bases, with 12 bases between them. Germline CDR1 reads ENHRY; CDR2 reads SYGVKD. This CDR3 has 14 amino acids. This chain's CDR3 is CAISPRTGNTEAFF. The CDR3, as DNA: TGTGCCATCAGTCCGAGAACGGGAAACACTGAAGCTTTCTTT.

The chain links TRBV2 to TRBJ2-1; the match to TRBD1 covers 7 bases. The germline V gene has CDR1 SNHLY and CDR2 FYNNEI. V gave up 4 bases and J gave up 1 base; unmatched junction bases: 7. This CDR3 is built from 16 residues. The CDR3 DNA is TGTGCCAGCAGTGGATTGACAGGGAGATCCTACAATGAGCAGTTCTTC. Amino acid sequence: CASSGLTGRSYNEQFF.

The gene calls are TRBV7-8 and TRBJ2-2; TRBD1 aligns across 9 bases. Germline trimming cut 4 bases from V and 4 bases from J; bases unmatched to any gene: 13. The CDR3 loop spans 18 amino acids. CDR1 is SGHVS and CDR2 is FQNEAQ in the germline V gene. CDR3 nucleotides: TGTGCCAGCAGCTCGTCTATCCCGGGACAGGGCCGCACCGGGGAGCTGTTTTTT. Encoded protein: CASSSSIPGQGRTGELFF.

The rearrangement links TRBV7-8 to TRBJ1-2, with no clear D. Trimming pared 0 bases from V and 9 bases from J, leaving 14 bases between. The CDR3 has 14 amino acids. Looked up from germline, CDR1 is SGHVS and CDR2 is FQNEAQ. This CDR3 is CASSLAGRVDRYTF. The CDR3 nucleotides read TGTGCCAGCAGCTTAGCCGGCCGGGTTGATCGCTACACCTTC.

The chain uses TRBV5-6 and TRBJ2-7, with TRBD1 matching over 12 bases. CDR3 length: 15 amino acids. With V trimmed by 1 base and J by 4 bases, 3 bases remained unmatched. Looked up from germline, CDR1 is SGHDT and CDR2 is YYEEEE. This chain's CDR3 is CASSLRDRGLYEQYF. CDR3 bases: TGTGCCAGCAGCTTGCGGGACAGGGGGCTATACGAGCAGTACTTC.

The chain links TRBV5-4 to TRBJ2-5; 10 bases align to TRBD2. This CDR3 spans 15 amino acids. After removal of 4 bases from V and 2 bases from J, the junction contained 5 bases not matched to a gene. Per the germline V gene, CDR1 is SGHNT and CDR2 is YYREEE (reference sequence). The DNA of the CDR3 is TGTGCCAGCAGCACCGGACTAGCGGCACAAGAGACCCAGTACTTC. This codes for CASSTGLAAQETQYF.

The chain is built from TRBV7-2 and TRBJ2-3; 15 positions agree with TRBD2. The germline V gene encodes CDR1 SGHTA and CDR2 FQGNSA. V shed 5 bases and J 6 bases; nucleotides not matched to a gene: 6. The CDR3 is made up of 16 amino acids. The CDR3 here is CASSRGLAGGGDTQYF. In DNA, the CDR3 is TGTGCCAGCAGCAGGGGACTAGCGGGGGGAGGTGATACGCAGTATTTT.

V usage is TRBV5-1 and J usage is TRBJ2-3; D is perhaps TRBD1 (6 bases). Germline V gives CDR1 SGHRS, CDR2 YFSETQ. This CDR3 is built from 16 residues. The V and J ends lost 2 bases and 3 bases respectively, with 16 bases between them. The CDR3 region has the DNA TGCGCCAGCAGCTTCCAGGGGCGCAGGGGAACAGATACGCAGTATTTT. This gives the protein CASSFQGRRGTDTQYF.

The CDR3 spells CAVRGSGANVLTF. The CDR3 nucleotides read TGTGCCGTCAGAGGCTCTGGGGCCAACGTCCTGACTTTC. The rearrangement links TRBV30 to TRBJ2-6; D unclear. Germline V gives CDR1 GTSNPN, CDR2 SVGIG (reference sequence). The CDR3 runs 13 residues. The germline V and J ends were trimmed by 8 bases and 0 bases, with 8 bases remaining between them.

The CDR3 DNA reads as TGTGCCAGCTCGCCGACAGGGAAGTCTAAAGAGACCCAGTACTTC. As protein: CASSPTGKSKETQYF. The chain carries TRBV18 and TRBJ2-5, with TRBD1 matching 7 bases. The CDR3 runs 15 residues. Unmatched junction bases numbered 10, after V lost 6 bases and J lost 3 bases. The V gene's germline CDR1 is KGHSH and CDR2 LQKENI.

The J gene is TRBJ2-2, the V gene TRBV10-3; D call uncertain. With 3 bases removed from V and 0 bases from J, the gap between germline ends came to 5 bases. CDR3 length equals 14 residues. CDR1 is ENHRY and CDR2 is SYGVKD in the germline V gene. CDR3 protein: CAISDRANTGELFF. The CDR3 nucleotides are TGTGCCATCAGTGATCGGGCGAACACCGGGGAGCTGTTTTTT.

For the CDR3, the DNA is TGCGCCAGCAGCCAGATGGGACAGGACCGCGCGTCCCAGCATTTT. It encodes CASSQMGQDRASQHF. The J gene is TRBJ1-5, the V gene TRBV4-1; TRBD1 agrees at 8 bases. The trim removed 3 bases at V and 11 bases at J, leaving 12 bases unmatched. This CDR3 spans 15 amino acids. Germline lookup yields CDR1 MGHRA and CDR2 YSYEKL.

The chain links TRBV11-2 to TRBJ2-3; D not certain. The CDR3 consists of 14 residues. CDR1 is SGHAT and CDR2 is FQNNGV in the germline V gene. With 1 base removed from V and 6 bases from J, the gap between germline ends came to 11 bases. CDR3 sequence (DNA): TGTGCCAGCAGCTTAGTTCTGTCCAGGGATACGCAGTATTTT. Its translation is CASSLVLSRDTQYF. The whole variable domain, filled in from reference TRBV11-2 and TRBJ2-3, reads EAGVAQSPRYKIIEKRQSVAFWCNPISGHATLYWYQQILGQGPKLLIQFQNNGVVDDSQLPKDRFSAERLKGVDSTLKIQPAKLEDSAVYLCASSLVLSRDTQYFGPGTRLTVL.

The V call is TRBV7-9, the J call TRBJ1-5, with TRBD1 matching over 8 bases. Germline CDR1 SEHNR, CDR2 FQNEAQ (reference sequence). Trimming removed 1 base from V and 3 bases from J; junction bases left unmatched: 8. The CDR3 is 17 amino acids. The CDR3 sequence: CASSLGVGDRLNQPQHF. For the CDR3, the DNA is TGTGCCAGCAGCTTAGGGGTCGGGGACAGGCTCAATCAGCCCCAGCATTTT.

This chain uses TRBV11-2 with TRBJ2-2; maybe TRBD2 (6 bases). Trimming took 2 bases from V and 4 from J, leaving 17 bases between them. The CDR3 contains 17 residues. From germline, CDR1 is SGHAT and CDR2 FQNNGV. CDR3 in DNA: TGTGCCAGCAGCTTAAGAAGACCCCGGAGGGGCACCGGGGAGCTGTTTTTT. Translating it yields CASSLRRPRRGTGELFF.

This chain connects TRBV2 to TRBJ1-2; TRBD1 matches at 7 bases. Trimming took 6 bases from V and 8 from J; bases not matched to a gene: 3. CDR1 and CDR2 from the germline V gene are SNHLY and FYNNEI. CDR3 size: 11 residues. The CDR3 bases are TGTGCCAGCAGGCGGACAGGAGGCTACACCTTC. Its translation: CASRRTGGYTF. The entire variable domain, with the rest obtained from reference TRBV2 and TRBJ1-2, is as follows: EPEVTQTPSHQVTQMGQEVILRCVPISNHLYFYWYRQILGQKVEFLVSFYNNEISEKSEIFDDQFSVERPDGSNFTLKIRSTKLEDSAMYFCASRRTGGYTFGSGTRLTVV.

The chain is built from TRBV27 and TRBJ2-1, with 11 positions matching TRBD2. J lost 0 bases, V lost 0 bases, and 4 bases had no gene match. CDR3 length: 18 residues. The germline gives CDR1 MNHEY, CDR2 SMNVEV (reference sequence). CDR3 in amino acids: CASSLSGLAGGSYNEQFF. The DNA of the CDR3 is TGTGCCAGCAGTTTATCGGGGCTAGCGGGGGGCTCCTACAATGAGCAGTTCTTC.

The V call is TRBV5-4, the J call TRBJ2-3, with D hard to call. Germline V lookup: CDR1 SGHNT, CDR2 YYREEE (reference sequence). The CDR3 consists of 13 residues. V shed 0 bases and J shed 5 bases, with 7 bases lying between them. CDR3 bases: TGTGCCAGCAGCTTGGATACGGGAGATACGCAGTATTTT. Amino acid sequence: CASSLDTGDTQYF.

J is TRBJ1-2 and V is TRBV5-1; 9 bases fit TRBD1. The CDR3 extends over 15 amino acids. J lost 0 bases, V lost 3 bases, and 3 bases had no gene match. Germline CDR1 SGHRS, CDR2 YFSETQ. In DNA form, the CDR3 reads TGCGCCAGCAGCTGGACAGGGGAAGCTAACTATGGCTACACCTTC. Encoded protein: CASSWTGEANYGYTF.